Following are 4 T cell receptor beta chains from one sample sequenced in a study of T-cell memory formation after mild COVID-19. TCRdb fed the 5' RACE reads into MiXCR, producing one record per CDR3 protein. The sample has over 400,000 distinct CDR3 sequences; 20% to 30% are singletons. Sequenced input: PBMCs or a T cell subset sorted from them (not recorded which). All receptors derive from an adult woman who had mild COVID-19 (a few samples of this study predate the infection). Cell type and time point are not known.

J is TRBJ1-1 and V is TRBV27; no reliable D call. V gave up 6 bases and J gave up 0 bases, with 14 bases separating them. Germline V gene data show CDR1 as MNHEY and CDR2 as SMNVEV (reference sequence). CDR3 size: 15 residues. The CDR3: CASSPTQTMNTEAFF. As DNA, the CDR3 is TGTGCCAGCAGCCCTACACAGACCATGAACACTGAAGCTTTCTTT.

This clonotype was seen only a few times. The CDR3 spells CASSLQSPDTQYF. CDR3 coding DNA: TGTGCCAGCAGCCTCCAAAGTCCAGATACGCAGTATTTT. V usage is TRBV3-1 and J usage is TRBJ2-3; D remains unclear. From germline, CDR1 is LGHDT and CDR2 YNNKEL (reference sequence). The CDR3 has 13 residues. The V gene lost 4 bases and the J gene lost 4 bases, with 9 bases spanning the gap.

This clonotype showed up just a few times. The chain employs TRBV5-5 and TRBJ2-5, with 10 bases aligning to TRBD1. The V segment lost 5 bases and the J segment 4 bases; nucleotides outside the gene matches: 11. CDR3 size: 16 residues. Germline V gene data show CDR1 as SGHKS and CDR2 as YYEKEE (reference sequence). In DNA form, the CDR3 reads TGTGCCAGCAGTAGACGACAGGGGGCATCTCGAGAGACCCAGTACTTC. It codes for CASSRRQGASRETQYF.

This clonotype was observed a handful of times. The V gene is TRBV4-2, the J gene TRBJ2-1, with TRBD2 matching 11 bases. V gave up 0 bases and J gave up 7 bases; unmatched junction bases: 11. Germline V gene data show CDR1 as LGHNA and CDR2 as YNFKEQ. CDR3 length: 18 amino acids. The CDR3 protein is CASSQEASGRFRLNEQFF. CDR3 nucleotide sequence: TGTGCCAGCAGCCAAGAGGCTAGCGGGAGGTTTAGGCTGAATGAGCAGTTCTTC.